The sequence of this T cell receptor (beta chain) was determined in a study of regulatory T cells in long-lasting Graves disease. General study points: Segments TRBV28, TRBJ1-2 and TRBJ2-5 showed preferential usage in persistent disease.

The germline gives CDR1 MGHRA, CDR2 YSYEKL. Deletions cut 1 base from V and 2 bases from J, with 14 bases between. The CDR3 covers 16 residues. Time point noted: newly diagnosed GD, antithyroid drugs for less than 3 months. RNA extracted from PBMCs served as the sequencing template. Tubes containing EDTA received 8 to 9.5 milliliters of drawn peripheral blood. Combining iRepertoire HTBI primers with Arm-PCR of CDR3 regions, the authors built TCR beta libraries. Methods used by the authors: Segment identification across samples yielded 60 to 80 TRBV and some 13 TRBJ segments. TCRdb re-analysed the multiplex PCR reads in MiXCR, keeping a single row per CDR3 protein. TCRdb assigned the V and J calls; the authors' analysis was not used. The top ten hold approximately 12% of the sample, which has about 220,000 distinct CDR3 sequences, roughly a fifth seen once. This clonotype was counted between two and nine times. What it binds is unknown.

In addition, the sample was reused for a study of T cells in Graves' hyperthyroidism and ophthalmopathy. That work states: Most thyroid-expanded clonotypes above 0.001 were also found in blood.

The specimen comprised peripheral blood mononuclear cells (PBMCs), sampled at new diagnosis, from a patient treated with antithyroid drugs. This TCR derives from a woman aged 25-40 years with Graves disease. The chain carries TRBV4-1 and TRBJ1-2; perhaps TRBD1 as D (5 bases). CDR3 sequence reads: CASSQVQYGTNYGYTF. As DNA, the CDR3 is TGCGCCAGCAGCCAAGTGCAATACGGGACCAACTATGGCTACACCTTC.